These T cell receptor beta chains were read from a single sample in a study of CD8+ T cells in alopecia areata. Profiling relied on immunoSEQ multiplex PCR, and the TCRdb table lists in-frame clones only, not all of them. The sample includes over 85,000 clones, around 70% seen only once; the top ten take approximately 15%. This material consisted of CD8+ T cells sorted from blood, taken at approximately week 42, from a patient treated with tofacitinib. The receptor source for this set is a human donor with alopecia areata. The CDR3 runs from the conserved cysteine through the conserved F or W. The order of the fields is CDR3 protein, CDR3 DNA, V gene, J gene, clone size, D gene. The D gene is left open where the match is weak. The listing skips clone size in some rows; elsewhere it reads once, few, many or a size class.

CDR3 protein: CASIGTGSHEQYF; CDR3 DNA: TGTGCCAGTATCGGGACAGGGTCTCACGAGCAGTACTTC; V gene: TRBV27; J gene: TRBJ2-7; clone size: -; D gene: TRBD1
CDR3 protein: CAWSLLGALGYGYTF; CDR3 DNA: TGTGCCTGGAGTTTATTGGGGGCGCTAGGCTATGGCTACACCTTC; V gene: TRBV30; J gene: TRBJ1-2; clone size: -; D gene: -
CDR3 protein: CASSQDRTGSEAFF; CDR3 DNA: TGCGCCAGCAGCCAAGATAGGACAGGGTCTGAAGCTTTCTTT; V gene: TRBV4-3; J gene: TRBJ1-1; clone size: -; D gene: TRBD1
CDR3 protein: CASSSGQGNSYEQYF; CDR3 DNA: TGTGCCAGCAGCTCGGGACAGGGGAATTCCTACGAGCAGTACTTC; V gene: TRBV7-6; J gene: TRBJ2-7; clone size: -; D gene: TRBD1
CDR3 protein: CAWSAGTGVGYTF; CDR3 DNA: TGTGCCTGGAGTGCCGGGACAGGGGTTGGCTACACCTTC; V gene: TRBV30; J gene: TRBJ1-2; clone size: -; D gene: TRBD1
CDR3 protein: CASSSTHRESYNEQFF; CDR3 DNA: TGTGCCAGCAGCTCAACCCATAGGGAATCCTACAATGAGCAGTTCTTC; V gene: TRBV7-2; J gene: TRBJ2-1; clone size: -; D gene: -
CDR3 protein: CASSPSLSNTEAFF; CDR3 DNA: TGCGCCAGCAGCCCGTCTTTATCGAACACTGAAGCTTTCTTT; V gene: TRBV4-3; J gene: TRBJ1-1; clone size: -; D gene: -
CDR3 protein: CASSLRELRVDGYTF; CDR3 DNA: TGTGCCAGCAGCTTGCGAGAGCTCCGGGTGGATGGCTACACCTTC; V gene: TRBV5-5; J gene: TRBJ1-2; clone size: medium-sized; D gene: -
CDR3 protein: CSVRDRGYEQYF; CDR3 DNA: TGCAGTGTCCGGGACAGGGGTTACGAGCAGTACTTC; V gene: TRBV29-1; J gene: TRBJ2-7; clone size: -; D gene: TRBD1
CDR3 protein: CASSLSRGYTEAFF; CDR3 DNA: TGTGCCAGCAGTTTATCAAGAGGATACACTGAAGCTTTCTTT; V gene: TRBV27; J gene: TRBJ1-1; clone size: few; D gene: -
CDR3 protein: CASSLRGIGDEQFF; CDR3 DNA: TGTGCCAGCAGCTTAAGAGGTATCGGCGATGAGCAGTTCTTC; V gene: TRBV7-6; J gene: TRBJ2-1; clone size: -; D gene: -
CDR3 protein: CASSARLAGALYEQYF; CDR3 DNA: TGTGCCAGCAGCGCAAGACTAGCGGGGGCCTTATACGAGCAGTACTTC; V gene: TRBV9; J gene: TRBJ2-7; clone size: -; D gene: TRBD2
CDR3 protein: CASSPGLGAFF; CDR3 DNA: TGTGCCAGCAGCCCGGGATTAGGAGCTTTCTTT; V gene: TRBV11-2; J gene: TRBJ1-1; clone size: -; D gene: -
CDR3 protein: CASSSQGLGSYNEQFF; CDR3 DNA: TGTGCCAGCAGCTCCCAGGGCCTGGGCTCCTACAATGAGCAGTTCTTC; V gene: TRBV11-3; J gene: TRBJ2-1; clone size: -; D gene: -
CDR3 protein: CASSQDRSYEQYF; CDR3 DNA: TGCGCCAGCAGCCAAGATCGGTCCTACGAGCAGTACTTC; V gene: TRBV4-3; J gene: TRBJ2-7; clone size: -; D gene: -
CDR3 protein: CATSTRQGGFRETQYF; CDR3 DNA: TGTGCCACCAGCACCCGACAGGGGGGTTTTCGGGAGACCCAGTACTTC; V gene: TRBV15; J gene: TRBJ2-5; clone size: -; D gene: TRBD1
CDR3 protein: CASSALSGETYGTQYF; CDR3 DNA: TGTGCCAGCAGTGCGCTGAGCGGGGAGACTTATGGGACCCAGTACTTC; V gene: TRBV28; J gene: TRBJ2-5; clone size: -; D gene: TRBD2
CDR3 protein: CASSQDHGTSWDYGYTF; CDR3 DNA: TGCGCCAGCAGCCAAGATCATGGGACTTCATGGGACTATGGCTACACCTTC; V gene: TRBV4-3; J gene: TRBJ1-2; clone size: -; D gene: -
CDR3 protein: CSVSLGDGYTF; CDR3 DNA: TGCAGCGTTTCTTTGGGGGATGGCTACACCTTC; V gene: TRBV29-1; J gene: TRBJ1-2; clone size: -; D gene: -
CDR3 protein: CAAWGGGAPYNEQFF; CDR3 DNA: TGTGCCGCGTGGGGGGGTGGGGCCCCCTACAATGAGCAGTTCTTC; V gene: TRBV27; J gene: TRBJ2-1; clone size: -; D gene: TRBD2
CDR3 protein: CASSERDRWNLPQHF; CDR3 DNA: TGTGCCAGCAGTGAAAGGGACAGATGGAATCTGCCCCAGCATTTT; V gene: TRBV2; J gene: TRBJ1-5; clone size: -; D gene: TRBD1
CDR3 protein: CASSGGRSNEQFF; CDR3 DNA: TGTGCCAGCTCAGGCGGGAGAAGCAATGAGCAGTTCTTC; V gene: TRBV18; J gene: TRBJ2-1; clone size: once; D gene: TRBD2
CDR3 protein: CSVDQASETQYF; CDR3 DNA: TGCAGCGTTGATCAGGCATCGGAGACCCAGTACTTC; V gene: TRBV29-1; J gene: TRBJ2-5; clone size: few; D gene: -
CDR3 protein: CASSPARGGYTF; CDR3 DNA: TGTGCCAGCAGCCCCGCTAGGGGTGGCTACACCTTC; V gene: TRBV7-8; J gene: TRBJ1-2; clone size: -; D gene: -
CDR3 protein: CSVSPSGTEAFF; CDR3 DNA: TGCAGCGTTTCCCCCAGTGGGACTGAAGCTTTCTTT; V gene: TRBV29-1; J gene: TRBJ1-1; clone size: few; D gene: -
CDR3 protein: CASSQATDRGAFF; CDR3 DNA: TGCGCCAGCAGCCAAGCGACGGACCGCGGAGCTTTCTTT; V gene: TRBV4-3; J gene: TRBJ1-1; clone size: -; D gene: -
CDR3 protein: CASSGSSYEQYF; CDR3 DNA: TGTGCCAGCAGTGGGAGTTCCTACGAGCAGTACTTC; V gene: TRBV6-1; J gene: TRBJ2-7; clone size: -; D gene: -
CDR3 protein: CACFLTSSHTVNSPLHF; CDR3 DNA: TGTGCCTGTTTTCTGACGTCGAGTCATACCGTTAATTCACCCCTCCACTTT; V gene: TRBV30; J gene: TRBJ1-6; clone size: -; D gene: -
CDR3 protein: CASKVGTDYVGNQPQHF; CDR3 DNA: TGTGCCAGTAAAGTCGGAACCGACTATGTTGGCAATCAGCCCCAGCATTTT; V gene: TRBV19; J gene: TRBJ1-5; clone size: few; D gene: -
CDR3 protein: CASSLAGGEQETQYF; CDR3 DNA: TGTGCCAGCAGCTTAGCTGGAGGGGAGCAAGAGACCCAGTACTTC; V gene: TRBV7-6; J gene: TRBJ2-5; clone size: once; D gene: -
CDR3 protein: CASSSNELLNIQYF; CDR3 DNA: TGTGCCAGCAGCTCCAACGAGCTCTTAAACATTCAGTACTTC; V gene: TRBV27; J gene: TRBJ2-4; clone size: -; D gene: -
CDR3 protein: CASSHRQLAKNIQYF; CDR3 DNA: TGTGCCAGCAGCCACCGACAGCTAGCCAAAAACATTCAGTACTTC; V gene: TRBV7-8; J gene: TRBJ2-4; clone size: -; D gene: -
CDR3 protein: CASSLDPLQEAFGGYTF; CDR3 DNA: TGTGCCAGCAGCTTGGATCCCTTACAGGAGGCCTTTGGGGGCTACACCTTC; V gene: TRBV5-4; J gene: TRBJ1-2; clone size: -; D gene: -
CDR3 protein: CASSQRDINYGYTF; CDR3 DNA: TGCGCCAGCAGCCAACGGGACATTAACTATGGCTACACCTTC; V gene: TRBV4-1; J gene: TRBJ1-2; clone size: few; D gene: -
CDR3 protein: CASSIRDSNQPQHF; CDR3 DNA: TGTGCCAGTAGTATACGAGATAGCAATCAGCCCCAGCATTTT; V gene: TRBV19; J gene: TRBJ1-5; clone size: once; D gene: -
CDR3 protein: CSVEDELGNTEAFF; CDR3 DNA: TGCAGCGTTGAAGATGAGTTAGGGAACACTGAAGCTTTCTTT; V gene: TRBV29-1; J gene: TRBJ1-1; clone size: few; D gene: -
CDR3 protein: CASSLGLAVEEQFF; CDR3 DNA: TGCGCCAGCAGTCTGGGACTAGCGGTGGAGGAGCAGTTCTTC; V gene: TRBV10-2; J gene: TRBJ2-1; clone size: many; D gene: TRBD2
CDR3 protein: CASLGQGSYNEQFF; CDR3 DNA: TGTGCCAGCCTTGGACAGGGCTCCTACAATGAGCAGTTCTTC; V gene: TRBV2; J gene: TRBJ2-1; clone size: few; D gene: TRBD1
CDR3 protein: CASSLPGQGISYEQYF; CDR3 DNA: TGCGCCAGCAGCCTGCCGGGACAGGGAATCTCCTACGAGCAGTACTTC; V gene: TRBV5-1; J gene: TRBJ2-7; clone size: -; D gene: TRBD1
CDR3 protein: CASSLGHNNSPLHF; CDR3 DNA: TGTGCCAGCAGCTTGGGGCACAATAATTCACCCCTCCACTTT; V gene: TRBV11-2; J gene: TRBJ1-6; clone size: -; D gene: -
CDR3 protein: CSVWEAGANVLTF; CDR3 DNA: TGCAGCGTGTGGGAGGCCGGGGCCAACGTCCTGACTTTC; V gene: TRBV29-1; J gene: TRBJ2-6; clone size: -; D gene: -